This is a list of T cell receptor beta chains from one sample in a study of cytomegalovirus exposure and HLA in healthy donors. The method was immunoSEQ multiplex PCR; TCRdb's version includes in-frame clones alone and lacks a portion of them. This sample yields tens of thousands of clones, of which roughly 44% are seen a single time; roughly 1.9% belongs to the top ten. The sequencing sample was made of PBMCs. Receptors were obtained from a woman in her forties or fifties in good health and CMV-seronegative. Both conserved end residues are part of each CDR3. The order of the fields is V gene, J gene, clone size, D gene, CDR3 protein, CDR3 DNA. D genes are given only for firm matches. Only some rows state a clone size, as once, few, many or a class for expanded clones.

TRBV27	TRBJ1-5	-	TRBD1	CASSRGTGYQPQHF	TGTGCCAGCAGCCGAGGGACAGGGTATCAGCCCCAGCATTTT
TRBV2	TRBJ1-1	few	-	CASSPGRTEAFF	TGTGCCAGCAGTCCAGGGCGCACTGAAGCTTTCTTT
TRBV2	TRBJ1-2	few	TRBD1	CATSAQGHYGYTF	TGTGCCACCTCGGCACAGGGGCACTATGGCTACACCTTC
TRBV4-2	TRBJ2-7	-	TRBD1	CASSQAGKDRDYEQYF	TGTGCCAGCAGCCAGGCCGGGAAGGACAGGGACTACGAGCAGTACTTC
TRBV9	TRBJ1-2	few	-	CASSEGTGYYGYTF	TGTGCCAGCAGCGAGGGAACAGGGTACTATGGCTACACCTTC
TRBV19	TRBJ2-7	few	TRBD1	CASSIRESGTGGFPYEQYF	TGTGCCAGTAGTATAAGGGAATCGGGGACAGGGGGCTTCCCCTACGAGCAGTACTTC
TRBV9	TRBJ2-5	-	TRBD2	CVSSAGTKAEWETQYF	TGTGTCAGCAGCGCAGGGACTAAGGCGGAGTGGGAGACCCAGTACTTC
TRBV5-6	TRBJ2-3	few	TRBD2	CASSSPIGRGTDTQYF	TGTGCCAGCAGCTCCCCCATAGGGAGGGGCACAGATACGCAGTATTTT
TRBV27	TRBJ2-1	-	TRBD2	CASSPWGGSEQFF	TGTGCCAGCAGTCCATGGGGGGGGAGTGAGCAGTTCTTC
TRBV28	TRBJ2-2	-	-	CASSPPEGGRNTGELFF	TGTGCCAGCAGTCCCCCTGAGGGCGGGCGTAACACCGGGGAGCTGTTTTTT
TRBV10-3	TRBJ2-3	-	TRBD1	CAISPGQGYTDTQYF	TGTGCCATCAGCCCCGGACAGGGCTACACAGATACGCAGTATTTT
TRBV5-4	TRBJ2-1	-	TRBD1	CASSLSDRGSYNEQFF	TGTGCCAGCAGCCTCTCCGACAGGGGTTCCTACAATGAGCAGTTCTTC
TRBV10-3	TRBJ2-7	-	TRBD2	CAISEVSGGPYEQYF	TGTGCCATCAGTGAGGTTAGCGGGGGCCCTTACGAGCAGTACTTC
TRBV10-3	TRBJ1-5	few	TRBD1	CAISESGDRAQPQHF	TGTGCCATCAGTGAGTCGGGGGACAGGGCTCAGCCCCAGCATTTT
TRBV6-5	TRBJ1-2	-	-	CASSYSPGDGYTF	TGTGCCAGCAGTTACTCCCCCGGGGATGGCTACACCTTC
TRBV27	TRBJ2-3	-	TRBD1	CASSGQGLPDTQYF	TGTGCCAGCAGCGGACAGGGGCTTCCAGATACGCAGTATTTT
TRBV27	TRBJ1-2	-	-	CASSLPGGYGYTF	TGTGCCAGCAGTCTACCTGGAGGCTATGGCTACACCTTC
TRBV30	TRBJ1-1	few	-	CAWRPDSPEAFF	TGTGCCTGGAGACCGGACAGCCCTGAAGCTTTCTTT
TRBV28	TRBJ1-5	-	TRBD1	CASSPGTGMGPQHF	TGTGCCAGCAGTCCCGGGACAGGGATGGGGCCCCAGCATTTT
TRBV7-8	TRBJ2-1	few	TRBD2	CASSLVFLAGGRDEQFF	TGTGCCAGCAGCTTAGTCTTCCTAGCGGGGGGGAGAGATGAGCAGTTCTTC
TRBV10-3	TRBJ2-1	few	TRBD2	CAISPGLAGNEQFF	TGTGCCATCAGTCCCGGACTAGCCGGGAATGAGCAGTTCTTC
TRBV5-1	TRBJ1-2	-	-	CASSPGDSRGYTF	TGCGCCAGCAGCCCGGGGGACTCGAGAGGCTACACCTTC
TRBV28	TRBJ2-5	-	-	CASTAGKETQYF	TGTGCCAGCACGGCGGGGAAAGAGACCCAGTACTTC
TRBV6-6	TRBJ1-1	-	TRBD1	CASSYEQGAEAFF	TGTGCCAGCAGTTACGAGCAGGGGGCGGAAGCTTTCTTT
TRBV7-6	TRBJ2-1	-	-	CASSLSRYNEQFF	TGTGCCAGCAGCTTATCGAGATACAATGAGCAGTTCTTC
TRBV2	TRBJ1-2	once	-	CASSEAREHGYTF	TGTGCCAGCAGTGAAGCGCGGGAACATGGCTACACCTTC
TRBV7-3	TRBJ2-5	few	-	CASSLGPRGEQYF	TGTGCCAGCAGCTTAGGACCGCGGGGAGAGCAGTACTTC
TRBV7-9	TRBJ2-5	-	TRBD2	CASSLGGGVLETQYF	TGTGCCAGCAGCTTGGGCGGGGGAGTCCTTGAGACCCAGTACTTC
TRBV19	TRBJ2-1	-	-	CASSGGGGVVYNEQFF	TGTGCCAGTAGTGGGGGGGGCGGGGTTGTCTACAATGAGCAGTTCTTC
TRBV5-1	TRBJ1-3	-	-	CASSGASPGNTIYF	TGCGCCAGCAGTGGAGCCAGCCCTGGAAACACCATATATTTT
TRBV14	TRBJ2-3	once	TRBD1	CASSRWTGAFTSTDTQYF	TGTGCCAGCAGCCGTTGGACAGGGGCGTTTACTAGCACAGATACGCAGTATTTT
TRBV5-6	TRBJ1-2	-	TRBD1	CASSSLPDRGSGYTF	TGTGCCAGCAGCTCACTACCGGACAGGGGTAGTGGCTACACCTTC
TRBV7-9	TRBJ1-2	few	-	CASSRSNYGYTF	TGTGCCAGCAGCCGTTCTAACTATGGCTACACCTTC
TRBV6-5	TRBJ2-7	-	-	CASAPGGFRIYEQYF	TGTGCCAGCGCTCCGGGGGGCTTCAGAATCTACGAGCAGTACTTC
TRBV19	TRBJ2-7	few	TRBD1	CATKRSGQGEYEQYF	TGTGCCACCAAGAGGTCAGGACAGGGGGAATACGAGCAGTACTTC
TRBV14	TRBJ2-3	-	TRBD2	CASSHVLGGPTDTQYF	TGTGCCAGCAGCCACGTATTGGGAGGGCCTACAGATACGCAGTATTTT
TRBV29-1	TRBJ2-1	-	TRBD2	CSVEDGLGYNEQFF	TGCAGCGTTGAAGATGGACTAGGCTACAATGAGCAGTTCTTC
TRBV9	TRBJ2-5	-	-	CASSVEPSWETQYF	TGTGCCAGCAGCGTAGAGCCTAGCTGGGAGACCCAGTACTTC
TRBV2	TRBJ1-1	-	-	CASSGFQGTLGAEAFF	TGTGCCAGCAGCGGGTTCCAAGGAACACTTGGCGCTGAAGCTTTCTTT
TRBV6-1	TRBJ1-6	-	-	CASTNGYNSPLHF	TGTGCCAGCACGAACGGGTATAATTCACCCCTCCACTTT
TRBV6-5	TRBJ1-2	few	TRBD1	CASSYSTGDRGNGYTF	TGTGCCAGCAGTTACTCCACAGGGGACAGGGGCAATGGCTACACCTTC
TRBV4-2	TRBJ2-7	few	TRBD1	CASSQEGTGWKEQYF	TGTGCCAGCAGCCAAGAGGGGACAGGCTGGAAAGAGCAGTACTTC
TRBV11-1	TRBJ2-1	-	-	CASSIGRQGVFGSYNEQFF	TGTGCCAGCAGTATAGGGAGACAAGGAGTGTTCGGGTCCTACAATGAGCAGTTCTTC
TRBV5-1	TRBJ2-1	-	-	CASSLGQRYNEQFF	TGCGCCAGCAGCTTGGGCCAGCGGTACAATGAGCAGTTCTTC
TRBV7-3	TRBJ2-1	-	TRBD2	CASSPGTSGEQFF	TGTGCCAGCAGCCCAGGGACTAGCGGTGAGCAGTTCTTC